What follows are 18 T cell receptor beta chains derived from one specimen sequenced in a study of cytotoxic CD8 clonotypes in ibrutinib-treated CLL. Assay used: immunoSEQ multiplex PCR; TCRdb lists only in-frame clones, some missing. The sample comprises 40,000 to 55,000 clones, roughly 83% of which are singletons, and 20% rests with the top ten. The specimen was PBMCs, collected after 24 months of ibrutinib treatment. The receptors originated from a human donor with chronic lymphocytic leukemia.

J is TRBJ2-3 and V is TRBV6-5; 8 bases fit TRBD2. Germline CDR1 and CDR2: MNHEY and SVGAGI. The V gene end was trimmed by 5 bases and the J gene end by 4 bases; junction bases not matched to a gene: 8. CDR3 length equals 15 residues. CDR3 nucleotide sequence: TGTGCCAGCAGTACCGGGACTAGAGTCTCAGATACGCAGTATTTT. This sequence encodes CASSTGTRVSDTQYF.

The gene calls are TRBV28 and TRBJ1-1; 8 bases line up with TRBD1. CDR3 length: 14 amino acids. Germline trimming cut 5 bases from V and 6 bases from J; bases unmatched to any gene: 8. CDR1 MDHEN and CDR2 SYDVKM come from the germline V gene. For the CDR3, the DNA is TGTGCCAGCAGTGCGGCAGGGGGCTCCCCTGAAGCTTTCTTT. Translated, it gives CASSAAGGSPEAFF. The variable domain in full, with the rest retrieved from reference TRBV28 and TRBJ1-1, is DVKVTQSSRYLVKRTGEKVFLECVQDMDHENMFWYRQDPGLGLRLIYFSYDVKMKEKGDIPEGYSVSREKKERFSLILESASTNQTSMYLCASSAAGGSPEAFFGQGTRLTVV.

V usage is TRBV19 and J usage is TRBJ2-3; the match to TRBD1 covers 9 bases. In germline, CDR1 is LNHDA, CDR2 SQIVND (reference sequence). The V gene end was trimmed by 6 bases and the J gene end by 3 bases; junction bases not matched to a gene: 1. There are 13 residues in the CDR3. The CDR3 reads CASRDRGTDTQYF. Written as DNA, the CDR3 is TGTGCCAGTAGGGACAGGGGTACAGATACGCAGTATTTT.

The CDR3 spells CASSLLTAYEQYF. CDR3 DNA sequence: TGCGCCAGCAGCTTGTTGACAGCCTACGAGCAGTACTTC. This chain connects TRBV5-1 to TRBJ2-7; maybe TRBD1 (5 bases). The CDR3 spans 13 residues. Germline lookup yields CDR1 SGHRS and CDR2 YFSETQ. With 1 base removed from V and 2 bases from J, the gap between germline ends came to 7 bases. Filled out from reference TRBV5-1 and TRBJ2-7, the complete variable domain reads KAGVTQTPRYLIKTRGQQVTLSCSPISGHRSVSWYQQTPGQGLQFLFEYFSETQRNKGNFPGRFSGRQFSNSRSEMNVSTLELGDSALYLCASSLLTAYEQYFGPGTRLTVT.

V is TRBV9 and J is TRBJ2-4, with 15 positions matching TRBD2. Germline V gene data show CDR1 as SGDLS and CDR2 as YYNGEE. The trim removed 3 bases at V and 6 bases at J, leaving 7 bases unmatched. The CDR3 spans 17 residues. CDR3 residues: CASSAATGLAGGNIQYF. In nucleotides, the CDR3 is TGTGCCAGCAGCGCCGCCACGGGACTAGCGGGAGGAAACATTCAGTACTTC.

CDR3 DNA: TGTGCCAGCTCACCACCTGGCACAGATACGCAGTATTTT. Amino acid sequence: CASSPPGTDTQYF. The chain employs TRBV18 and TRBJ2-3, with D hard to call. CDR1 is KGHSH, CDR2 LQKENI, per germline. Trimming pared 0 bases from V and 1 base from J, leaving 2 bases between. This CDR3 has 13 amino acids.

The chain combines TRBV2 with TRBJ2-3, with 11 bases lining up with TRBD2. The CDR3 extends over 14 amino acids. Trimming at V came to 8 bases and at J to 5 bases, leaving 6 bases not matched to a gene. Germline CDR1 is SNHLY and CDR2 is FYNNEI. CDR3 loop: CASVLAGVVDTQYF. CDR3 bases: TGTGCCAGCGTACTAGCGGGAGTAGTAGATACGCAGTATTTT.

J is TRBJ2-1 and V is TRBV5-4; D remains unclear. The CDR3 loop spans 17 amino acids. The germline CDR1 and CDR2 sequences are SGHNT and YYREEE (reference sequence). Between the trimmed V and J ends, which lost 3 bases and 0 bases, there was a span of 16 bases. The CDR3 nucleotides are TGTGCCAGCAGCTCCTCTCGTCCTCAAAGCTCCTACAATGAGCAGTTCTTC. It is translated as CASSSSRPQSSYNEQFF.

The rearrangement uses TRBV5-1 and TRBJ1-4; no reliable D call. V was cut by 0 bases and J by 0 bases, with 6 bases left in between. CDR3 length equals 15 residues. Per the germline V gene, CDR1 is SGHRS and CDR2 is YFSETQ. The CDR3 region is CASSLASSTNEKLFF. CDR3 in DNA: TGCGCCAGCAGCTTGGCCAGTTCAACTAATGAAAAACTGTTTTTT.

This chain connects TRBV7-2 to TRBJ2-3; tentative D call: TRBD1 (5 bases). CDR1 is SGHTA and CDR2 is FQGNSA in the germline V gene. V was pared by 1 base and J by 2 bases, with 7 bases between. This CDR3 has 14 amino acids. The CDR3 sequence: CASSLGQYTDTQYF. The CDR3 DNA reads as TGTGCCAGCAGCTTAGGACAGTACACAGATACGCAGTATTTT.

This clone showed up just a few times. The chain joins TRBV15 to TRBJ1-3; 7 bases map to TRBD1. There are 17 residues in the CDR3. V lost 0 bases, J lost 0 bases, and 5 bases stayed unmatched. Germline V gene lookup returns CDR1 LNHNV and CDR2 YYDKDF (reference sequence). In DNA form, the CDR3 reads TGTGCCACCAGCAGAGATTCAGGGGGTTACTCTGGAAACACCATATATTTT. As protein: CATSRDSGGYSGNTIYF.

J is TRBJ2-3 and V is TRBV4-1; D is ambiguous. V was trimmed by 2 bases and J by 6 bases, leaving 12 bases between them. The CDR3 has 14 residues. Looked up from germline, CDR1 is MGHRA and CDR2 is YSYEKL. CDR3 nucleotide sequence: TGCGCCAGCAGCCAACTCCCTACCCTGGATACGCAGTATTTT. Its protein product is CASSQLPTLDTQYF.

The CDR3 sequence is CASSLGTGTKDNEQFF. The CDR3 DNA is TGTGCCAGCAGCTTGGGTACGGGGACTAAAGACAATGAGCAGTTCTTC. V is TRBV5-4 and J is TRBJ2-1; 7 positions match TRBD2. V was clipped by 0 bases and J by 5 bases; unmatched bases: 8. Germline CDR1 and CDR2: SGHNT and YYREEE (reference sequence). The CDR3 totals 16 residues.

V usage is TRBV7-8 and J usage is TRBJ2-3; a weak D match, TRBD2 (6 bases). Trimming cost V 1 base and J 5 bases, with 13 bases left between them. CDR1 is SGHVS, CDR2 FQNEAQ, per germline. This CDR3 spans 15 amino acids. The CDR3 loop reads CASSLEVGGGDTQYF. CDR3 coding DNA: TGTGCCAGCAGCTTAGAGGTGGGAGGAGGAGATACGCAGTATTTT.

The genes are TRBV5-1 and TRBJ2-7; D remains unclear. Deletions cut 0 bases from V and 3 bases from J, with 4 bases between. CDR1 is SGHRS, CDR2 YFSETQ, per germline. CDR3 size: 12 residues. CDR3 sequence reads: CASSLGNYEQYF. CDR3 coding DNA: TGCGCCAGCAGCTTGGGGAACTACGAGCAGTACTTC.

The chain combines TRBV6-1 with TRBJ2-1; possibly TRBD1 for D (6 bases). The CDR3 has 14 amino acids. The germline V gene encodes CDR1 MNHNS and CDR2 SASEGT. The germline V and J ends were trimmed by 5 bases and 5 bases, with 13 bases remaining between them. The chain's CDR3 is CASSLLDRNNEQFF. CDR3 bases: TGTGCCAGCAGTTTATTGGACAGAAACAATGAGCAGTTCTTC.

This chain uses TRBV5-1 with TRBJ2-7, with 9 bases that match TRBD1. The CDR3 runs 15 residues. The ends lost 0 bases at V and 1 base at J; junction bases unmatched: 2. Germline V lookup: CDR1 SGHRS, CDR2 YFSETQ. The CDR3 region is CASSLAGTGSYEQYF. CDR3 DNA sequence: TGCGCCAGCAGCTTGGCAGGGACAGGGTCCTACGAGCAGTACTTC.

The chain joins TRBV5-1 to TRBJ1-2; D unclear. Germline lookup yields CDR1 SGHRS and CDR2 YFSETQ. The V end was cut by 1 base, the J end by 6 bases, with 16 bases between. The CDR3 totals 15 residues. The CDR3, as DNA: TGCGCCAGCAGCTTGAGTTTAAGGACGGCCGATGGCTACACCTTC. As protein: CASSLSLRTADGYTF.